This T cell receptor (beta chain) appears in the sequencing data of a study of regulatory T cells in long-lasting Graves disease (dated by TCRdb to the early 2020s). Some background on the complete study: Antithyroid drugs had been taken for less than 3 months by newly diagnosed Graves' disease patients. This study used TCR sequencing and RNA sequencing of peripheral blood to compare persistent Graves' disease patients against newly diagnosed Graves' disease patients. The study was registered as a clinical trial and conducted in China. TCR sequencing covered some 13 persistent and approximately 20 newly diagnosed Graves' disease patients, around 33 samples in total. What the work shows at the level of the full study, not this receptor alone: As a limitation, the authors acknowledged that the small sample size may reduce accuracy. Sequencing and analysis were limited to the TCR beta chain. Lower TCR Shannon entropy and fewer highly expanded clones were observed in persistent Graves' disease patients than in newly diagnosed patients, which suggested clonal expansion. Because the primary lesion, thyroid tissue, could not be accessed, the study looked at peripheral blood alone. Patients with persistent disease shared more public clonotypes (fewer than 3,000) than newly diagnosed patients did (nearly 1,000). Preferential use of TRBV28, TRBJ1-2 and TRBJ2-5 was observed in persistent disease, whereas TRBV20-1 and TRBJ2-1 were favored in newly diagnosed disease.

The sample's time point label, decoded: newly diagnosed GD, antithyroid drugs for less than 3 months. RNA was extracted from PBMCs in TRIzol for both TCR sequencing and RNA sequencing. The diagnosis of Graves' disease followed American Thyroid Association guidelines. Recruitment of patients was carried out at an endocrinology department in Xi'an, China. Each patient gave approximately 9 milliliters of peripheral blood, collected in an EDTA anticoagulant tube. Ficoll Paque Plus density gradient separation was used to isolate PBMCs, and no additional T cell sorting was done. An Agilent 2100 Bioanalyzer and agarose gel were used to assess RNA quality, and a NanoDrop 2000 was used to measure RNA concentration. As for this clonotype: What antigen it recognizes has not been identified. Base quality data are lacking; no much larger clone is found one base away.

The protocol used for the library was multiplex PCR. The listed sequencing device is Illumina HiSeq 4000. To build TCR beta libraries, CDR3 regions were amplified by Arm-PCR using iRepertoire HTBI primers. Before sequencing, the PCR products underwent gel purification. Per the original workflow: Gene usage analysis of CDR3 amino acid clonotypes used the 60 to 80 TRBV and fewer than 15 TRBJ segments found across samples. COPE and FqMerger were used to merge the filtered high-quality paired reads into contigs. Contigs were aligned with BLAST to IMGT TRBV, TRBD and TRBJ reference genes, and CDR3 was defined per IMGT. Clonotypes above 0.1% frequency were classified as highly expanded clones. Repertoire diversity was measured by Shannon entropy, and V-J evenness by the Gini coefficient. A clonotype found in more than one individual was treated as public. TCRdb reworked the public reads: Q25 trimming with fastp, MiXCR clone assembly, productive beta chains retained. Rows are unified per CDR3 protein, each entry keeping the most common DNA and genes. The authors' filters were not applied to this entry. The sample table holds more than 400,000 distinct CDR3 sequences, of which around 15% were seen once. Jointly, the top ten make up over 9% of the sample.

A distance of 32 bases separates the germline ends of V and J, which lose 6 bases and 4 bases respectively. The germline V gene encodes CDR1 MNHNS and CDR2 SASEGT. Reading from cysteine to phenylalanine, the CDR3 counts 20 amino acids. Of the read, only the CDR3 DNA is kept; its 60 bases are in frame from base 1. These data were likewise used in another study, on T cells in Graves' hyperthyroidism and ophthalmopathy. As that second paper reports: Stable Graves' hyperthyroidism was defined as no progression to ophthalmopathy during 18 months of follow-up. Hyperthyroidism patients were aged 18 to 65 years and newly diagnosed, with disease duration of less than 2 months. Exclusion was applied to patients with uncontrolled infections, other autoimmune diseases, pregnancy or lactation. Diagnoses relied on clinical symptoms, serum thyroxine and TRAb, thyroid ultrasound and orbital computed tomography. The TCR CDR3 was subjected to a first round of RT-PCR using the HTBI primer set and the Qiagen OneStep RT-PCR kit. Most expanded thyroid clonotypes (frequency above 0.001) were also detected in blood, suggesting blood repertoires may reflect thyroid immune responses. A 13 V-J signature model separated ophthalmopathy from stable hyperthyroidism, with around 90% sensitivity and approximately 81% specificity in cross-validation and 80%/75% in testing. In validation, the model predicted progression to ophthalmopathy with approximately 69% sensitivity and about 73% specificity, a median of about 6 months before onset. To identify TCR V-J signatures that set the groups apart, the researchers used a discovery cohort of more than 95 patients, made up of 43 with Graves' ophthalmopathy and approximately 57 with stable Graves' hyperthyroidism. An independent validation cohort of around 19 hyperthyroidism patients and about 16 patients who later progressed to ophthalmopathy tested prospective prediction of ophthalmopathy. The approximately 90 discovery patients were randomly split 7:3 into training and test sets. Thyroid tissue and blood T-cell repertoires from about six Graves' hyperthyroidism patients were also compared in the study. Once sampling was done, hyperthyroidism patients were given methimazole at a starting dose of 30 mg daily, whereas ophthalmopathy patients were given high-dose intravenous methylprednisolone. Libraries were constructed in a second round of multiplex PCR, after which size selection and purification were performed. The libraries were sequenced on an Illumina HiSeq2000 using paired-end 100 bp reads. Raw data were processed with SOAPnuke, discarding reads with adapters, uncalled bases, mean Phred below 15, or no exact constant-primer or identifier match. High-quality paired reads were merged with COPE v1.2.5, and unique nucleotide sequences were defined as clonotypes. MiTCR v1.1 was used to align the clonotypes against IMGT TRBV, TRBD and TRBJ reference segments. The analysis included only V-J combinations with a frequency above 0.0001, which together covered 98% to 99.2% of the repertoires. A TCS score was defined as the ratio between F50 (clonal expansion) and ExV (chaos), using BLOSUM62-based TCRdist between CDR3 peptides within each V-J. Welch's t-statistics and random forest reduced approximately 520 V-J features to 13, which were used in a naive Bayes classifier (R e1071). Sample size was not statistically predetermined, and blinding of investigators to group allocation was not performed. TCR Vbeta CDR3 sequencing of approximately 140 peripheral blood samples (around 45 ophthalmopathy, about 75 hyperthyroidism and roughly 17 progressor patients) is reported in the paper.

Sequencing used peripheral blood mononuclear cells (PBMCs), obtained at new diagnosis, from a patient treated with antithyroid drugs. This clonotype originated in a man aged 35 to 55 with Graves disease. Donor details come from another sample of the same person, matched by shared clones. This receptor chain uses TRBV6-1 and TRBJ2-3, with the D call perhaps TRBD1 or TRBD2, each one matching 9 bases. The base sequence is TGTGCCAGCAGACCTGGACAGGGGACCTTTAGCGGGAGTCGCTCAGATACGCAGTATTTT. The translation is CASRPGQGTFSGSRSDTQYF.